Listed below are T cell receptor beta chains from one sample, sequenced in a study of T cell responses to AZD1222 COVID-19 vaccine. This table comes from immunoSEQ multiplex PCR, and its TCRdb copy is limited to in-frame clones, with some not included. The table records around 260,000 clones, just over 90% of them present only once. Sequences were derived from peripheral blood, sampled on day 0 of AZD1222 vaccination. These receptors were taken from an adult in good health. Both conserved end residues are trimmed from each CDR3. Fields, in order: V gene, J gene, CDR3 protein.

>TRBV28|TRBJ2-2
ASTWGGSGTGELF
>TRBV7-9|TRBJ2-7
ASSSMPRYEQY
>TRBV5-5|TRBJ2-1
ASSPRWGNEQF
>TRBV6-4|TRBJ1-2
ASSEVTIGGYT
>TRBV19|TRBJ1-5
ASRNLGSNQPQH
>TRBV7-9|TRBJ2-1
ASSSFRTSGSGEQF
>TRBV12-3/TRBV12-4|TRBJ2-5
ASLPRGEETQY
>TRBV29-1|TRBJ2-3
SGVLGSVDTQY
>TRBV14|TRBJ1-6
ASSHETGGVSPLH
>TRBV9|TRBJ2-3
ASGLAGEGTDTQY
>TRBV15|TRBJ2-1
ATSRDPHNEQF
>TRBV4-1|TRBJ2-2
ASSLRDLSNTGELF
>TRBV5-4|TRBJ2-7
ASRADRGTNYEQY
>TRBV25-1|TRBJ2-3
ASSDWTGGSGGTDTQY
>TRBV3-1/TRBV3-2|TRBJ1-1
ASSQARTGGKNTEAF
>TRBV29-1|TRBJ1-1
SVVRGNTEAF
>TRBV11-2|TRBJ1-5
ASSLDPDSNQPQH
>TRBV2|TRBJ1-1
ASTGEVTEAF
>TRBV5-1|TRBJ2-1
ASSLDRGVYNEQF
>TRBV5-1|TRBJ2-6
ASSLEGVTSSGANVLT
>TRBV28|TRBJ2-7
ASSLGPLYEQY
>TRBV5-1|TRBJ2-1
ASSLREGHNEQF
>TRBV28|TRBJ2-7
ASSSSPGTGGFYEQY
>TRBV6-5|TRBJ1-4
ASSYGGGANEKLF
>TRBV6-6|TRBJ1-1
ASSARGASEAF
>TRBV21-1|TRBJ2-6
ASSKESPGHLSGANVLT
>TRBV6-5|TRBJ2-1
ASSYSAGRVNEQF
>TRBV9|TRBJ1-6
ASSVEGPAGVSPLH
>TRBV3-1/TRBV3-2|TRBJ1-3
ASSQGPQGTGNTIY
>TRBV5-4|TRBJ2-3
ASSAGLAGVTDTQY
>TRBV5-6|TRBJ1-1
ASRLAEAF
>TRBV3-1/TRBV3-2|TRBJ1-5
ASSQERQPQH
>TRBV19|TRBJ2-1
ASTDSGGLYNEQF
>TRBV11-2|TRBJ2-7
ASSLVFRTSSSYEQY
>TRBV5-1|TRBJ2-6
ASSLYGTGANVLT
>TRBV6-6|TRBJ1-4
ASSRGQAINEKLF
>TRBV3-1/TRBV3-2|TRBJ2-3
ASSLTGTRSTDTQY
>TRBV7-9|TRBJ1-2
ASSLTTGGLYGYT
>TRBV5-1|TRBJ2-1
ASSLLHLAGNEQF
>TRBV9|TRBJ2-1
ASSVRTTYNEQF
>TRBV4-1|TRBJ1-5
ASSQGEDRVNQPQH
>TRBV19|TRBJ1-5
ASNNFNQPQH
>TRBV4-1|TRBJ1-5
ASSRPTGSGNQPQH
>TRBV28|TRBJ1-1
ASSLYPRGRGSTEAF
>TRBV7-2|TRBJ1-2
ASSPQGESGGYT
>TRBV5-1|TRBJ1-5
ASSLDVGDQPQH
>TRBV6-5|TRBJ2-7
ASSYGGRAYEQY
>TRBV6-6|TRBJ2-5
ASSYSSGFGETQY
>TRBV6-5|TRBJ1-3
ASSYSVGGRGNTIY
>TRBV9|TRBJ1-2
ASSVAETVNYGYT
>TRBV25-1|TRBJ1-6
ASSARDRGPLH
>TRBV28|TRBJ1-1
ASLTWDRAEAF
>TRBV7-8|TRBJ2-1
ASSLGRDEQF
>TRBV30|TRBJ2-1
AWRLAGGGYEQF
>TRBV4-1|TRBJ2-7
ASSAGQASYEQY
>TRBV9|TRBJ2-2
ASSVGPGGGTGELF
>TRBV27|TRBJ2-7
ASSQVQTGAYEQY